The clone carrying this TCR beta chain was picked up many times. What it recognizes is unknown. This entry comes from a study of metastatic and nonmetastatic thyroid tumors. At the level of the study: Repertoires from blood and tumor or nodule tissue of malignant and benign thyroid patients were compared.

Original processing methods: The study took CDR3 differences across clinicopathological groups and made a distant-metastasis classifier for papillary thyroid cancer from them. MiXCR re-clonotyped the PCR reads for TCRdb. The V and J calls, along with clone size, are taken from TCRdb and not from the paper's own processing. Of 20,000 to 30,000 clones in the sample, more than 13% were seen once. There were no patients who had received any treatment before thyroid surgery. Broader study findings: Reports indicated that malignant thyroid tumors showed significantly higher TCR beta diversity than benign nodules did, in blood and tumor.

Germline CDR1 reads PRHDT; CDR2 reads FYEKMQ (reference sequence). Deletions cut 4 bases from V and 7 bases from J, with 13 bases between. This CDR3 has 14 amino acids. The chain recombines TRBV13 with TRBJ1-4; tentatively, D is TRBD1 (5 bases). The receptor comes from a female donor with papillary thyroid cancer or a benign thyroid nodule (not recorded which). Some clones in this sample may be carry-over from other donors' samples. Material for sequencing was blood. In DNA form, the CDR3 reads TGTGCCAGCAGCTCGACCCTTAGGGGTGAAAAACTGTTTTTT. Translation gives CASSSTLRGEKLFF.